Shown below are 14 T cell receptor beta chains from a single sample sequenced in a study of beta chain features in type 1 diabetes. Study-wide results and caveats: Shorter TCRB CDR3s, moderately but significantly so, were found in Type 1 diabetes patients in all four CD4+ subsets.

Sequenced material consisted of expressed TCRB transcripts (all of the isolated RNA was reverse transcribed). Method: immunoSEQ multiplex PCR; TCRdb's copy keeps in-frame clones and lacks some. This sample has around 150,000 clones, with 10% found just once. Their antigens are not known. Sequencing used central memory CD4+ T cells from blood. The source is a man aged 25 to 40 with type 1 diabetes.

To note about this clone: Other DNA sequences from this sample encode an identical CDR3 as well. The chain couples TRBV28 to TRBJ2-7; D call uncertain. Germline-derived CDR1 and CDR2 are MDHEN and SYDVKM. V was trimmed by 5 bases and J by 0 bases, leaving 5 bases between them. The CDR3 runs 12 residues. The CDR3 DNA is TGTGCCAGCAGTGTCAGCTCCTACGAGCAGTACTTC. Its translation: CASSVSSYEQYF.

This clone was seen more than once but under ten times. The chain carries TRBV7-9 and TRBJ1-2, with 9 bases fitting TRBD1. The germline gives CDR1 SEHNR, CDR2 FQNEAQ (reference sequence). With 3 bases clipped from V and 9 bases from J, the junction kept 11 bases outside the gene matches. The CDR3 length is 15 residues. DNA of the CDR3: TGTGCCAGCAGCTTTGGTAGGACAGGGGCCGATCGCTACACCTTC. Protein sequence: CASSFGRTGADRYTF.

This clone was observed a handful of times. The J gene is TRBJ2-2, the V gene TRBV16, with 8 bases identical to TRBD1. From germline, CDR1 is KGHSY and CDR2 FQNENV. Losses at the gene ends were 1 base for V and 3 bases for J; bases not matched to a gene: 1. This CDR3 spans 15 amino acids. The CDR3 nucleotides are TGTGCCAGCAGCCAATACAGGGGGGACACCGGGGAGCTGTTTTTT. Translating gives CASSQYRGDTGELFF.

This clone was counted ten times or more. The chain joins TRBV4-3 to TRBJ2-3; D gene uncertain. The CDR3 runs to 13 residues. With 5 bases removed from V and 4 bases from J, the gap between germline ends came to 10 bases. Germline CDR1 reads LGHNA; CDR2 reads YSLEER. The CDR3: CASSATPPDTQYF. As DNA, the CDR3 is TGCGCCAGCAGCGCAACACCCCCAGATACGCAGTATTTT.

This clone appeared a few times. The chain joins TRBV11-3 to TRBJ2-5, with 8 bases identical to TRBD2. Germline values: CDR1 SGHNT, CDR2 YENEEA. V shed 5 bases, J shed 5 bases, and the junction held 10 bases outside the gene matches. The CDR3 length is 15 residues. In nucleotides, the CDR3 is TGTGCCAGCAGCCTCAACGGGGGGGGGCGTGAGACCCAGTACTTC. It specifies CASSLNGGGRETQYF.

Concerning this clone itself: Additional DNA sequences in this sample encode the identical CDR3. The chain recombines TRBV7-2 with TRBJ1-5; 12 nucleotides agree with TRBD1. The CDR3 contains 15 residues. Germline trimming cut 4 bases from V and 6 bases from J; bases unmatched to any gene: 4. Germline assignment: CDR1 SGHTA and CDR2 FQGNSA. CDR3 in DNA: TGTGCCAGCAGCTCAGGGACAGGGGGCTCTCAGCCCCAGCATTTT. Amino acid sequence: CASSSGTGGSQPQHF.

This clone was counted between two and nine times. The V call is TRBV5-1, the J call TRBJ2-7, with D maybe TRBD2 (5 bases). The V end lost 0 bases, the J end lost 1 base, and 8 bases lay between the germline ends. Germline CDR1 and CDR2: SGHRS and YFSETQ. The CDR3 length is 14 residues. The chain's CDR3 is CASSLERASYEQYF. The DNA for the CDR3 is TGCGCCAGCAGCTTGGAGAGGGCATCCTACGAGCAGTACTTC. The full variable domain, completed using reference TRBV5-1 and TRBJ2-7, is KAGVTQTPRYLIKTRGQQVTLSCSPISGHRSVSWYQQTPGQGLQFLFEYFSETQRNKGNFPGRFSGRQFSNSRSEMNVSTLELGDSALYLCASSLERASYEQYFGPGTRLTVT.

This clone was detected a few times. The chain combines TRBV2 with TRBJ2-4, with D tentatively TRBD2 (6 bases). With 3 bases removed from V and 6 bases from J, the gap between germline ends came to 12 bases. CDR1 is SNHLY and CDR2 is FYNNEI in the germline V gene. The CDR3 loop spans 14 amino acids. CDR3 region: CASSDQGGGNIQYF. The CDR3 nucleotides read TGTGCCAGCAGTGATCAGGGAGGAGGAAACATTCAGTACTTC. Looking up the rest from reference TRBV2 and TRBJ2-4 gives the full variable domain: EPEVTQTPSHQVTQMGQEVILRCVPISNHLYFYWYRQILGQKVEFLVSFYNNEISEKSEIFDDQFSVERPDGSNFTLKIRSTKLEDSAMYFCASSDQGGGNIQYFGAGTRLSVL.

There are a few counts of this clone. The rearrangement joins TRBV18 to TRBJ2-7, with TRBD2 matching over 8 bases. Trimming cost V 1 base and J 4 bases; bases outside gene matches: 6. The CDR3 runs 15 residues. Germline V gives CDR1 KGHSH, CDR2 LQKENI. For the CDR3, the DNA is TGTGCCAGCTCACCACAAGCGGGAGCGAAGTACGAGCAGTACTTC. Translation gives CASSPQAGAKYEQYF.

The J gene is TRBJ2-5, the V gene TRBV5-1; 7 bases fit TRBD1. The J segment lost 5 bases and the V segment lost 1 base, leaving 8 bases of the junction unmatched. The germline V gene has CDR1 SGHRS and CDR2 YFSETQ. This CDR3 has 15 amino acids. For the CDR3, the DNA is TGCGCCAGCAGCTTGCTCGGGACAGCCGGGGAGACCCAGTACTTC. Its protein is CASSLLGTAGETQYF.

The rearrangement links TRBV20-1 to TRBJ2-3; 9 bases fit TRBD1. The CDR3 runs 11 residues. The V and J ends lost 8 bases and 4 bases, in that order; junction bases with no gene match: 1. The V gene's germline CDR1 is DFQATT and CDR2 SNEGSKA (reference sequence). The CDR3 spells CSRDRADTQYF. The CDR3 nucleotides read TGCAGTAGGGACAGGGCAGATACGCAGTATTTT.

The V gene is TRBV7-9, the J gene TRBJ1-2, with no clear D. V was pared by 2 bases and J by 7 bases, with 11 bases between. Germline CDR1 is SEHNR and CDR2 is FQNEAQ (reference sequence). CDR3 length equals 13 residues. Here the CDR3 DNA reads TGTGCCAGCAGCTTATCTGGCGGTCTTGGCTACACCTTC. It is translated as CASSLSGGLGYTF.

This clone came up many times. The rearrangement uses TRBV7-2 and TRBJ2-5, with D perhaps matching TRBD2 (6 bases). V lost 5 bases and J 3 bases, leaving 16 bases between the germline ends. CDR1 is SGHTA and CDR2 is FQGNSA in the germline V gene. The CDR3 spans 15 residues. DNA of the CDR3: TGTGCCAGCAGCCCCTGGGGGAGGTTGGAAGAGACCCAGTACTTC. Encoded protein: CASSPWGRLEETQYF.

This rearrangement joins TRBV9 to TRBJ2-7; 11 positions match TRBD2. The J segment lost 6 bases and the V segment lost 3 bases, leaving 8 bases of the junction unmatched. From germline, CDR1 is SGDLS and CDR2 YYNGEE. The CDR3 has 15 amino acids. The CDR3 protein is CASSAATSGSGEQYF. Here the CDR3 DNA reads TGTGCCAGCAGCGCCGCTACTAGCGGGAGCGGCGAGCAGTACTTC.